The 23 T cell receptor beta chains given below trace back to one sample, sequenced in a study of blood T cell repertoires in COVID-19. Data came from immunoSEQ multiplex PCR; TCRdb stores just in-frame clones and leaves some out. The sample holds under 60,000 clones, 70% to 90% seen once. Input material: peripheral blood. These receptors were collected from a human donor in a cohort sampled during active COVID-19.

The chain employs TRBV6-2 or TRBV6-3 and TRBJ1-5; 7 nucleotides align to TRBD1. Losses at the gene ends were 5 bases for V and 4 bases for J; bases not matched to a gene: 8. The CDR3 covers 15 residues. The germline V gene encodes CDR1 MNHEY and CDR2 SVGEGT. DNA of the CDR3: TGTGCCAGCAGTAACCGGGACAGCCTTAATCAGCCCCAGCATTTT. This gives the protein CASSNRDSLNQPQHF.

This clone was recorded once. The chain recombines TRBV7-2 with TRBJ2-7; 9 positions match TRBD1. CDR3 length equals 15 residues. V dropped 2 bases and J dropped 2; count of bases not matched to a gene: 4. Germline V gene lookup returns CDR1 SGHTA and CDR2 FQGNSA. CDR3 in DNA: TGTGCCAGCAGCTTACAAGGGACAGGGACCTACGAGCAGTACTTC. Its protein product is CASSLQGTGTYEQYF.

In its sample, this clone was seen many times. This chain links TRBV18 with TRBJ1-5, with TRBD1 identical over 8 bases. CDR3 length equals 14 residues. Germline CDR1 KGHSH, CDR2 LQKENI. The V gene end was trimmed by 3 bases and the J gene end by 7 bases; junction bases not matched to a gene: 5. CDR3 in amino acids: CASSPDRGRQPQHF. The CDR3 DNA follows: TGTGCCAGCTCACCCGACAGGGGAAGGCAGCCCCAGCATTTT.

For this clone: The sample has other DNA sequences that encode this CDR3 too. The chain joins TRBV3-1 (or the pseudogene TRBV3-2) to TRBJ1-1, with D unresolved. V was pared by 1 base and J by 4 bases, with 4 bases between. The CDR3 runs 12 residues. Germline-derived CDR1 and CDR2 are LGHDT and YNNKEL (reference sequence). The chain's CDR3 is CASSQVSTEAFF. CDR3 nucleotide sequence: TGTGCCAGCAGCCAAGTATCCACTGAAGCTTTCTTT.

The chain carries TRBV6-5 and TRBJ1-6, with D unresolved. CDR3 size: 15 residues. Trimming removed 11 bases from V and 0 bases from J, with 14 bases in between. Germline V gene lookup returns CDR1 MNHEY and CDR2 SVGAGI. CDR3 coding DNA: TGTGCCTCCCGGGTCGAGGGCTCCTATAATTCACCCCTCCACTTT. Its translation: CASRVEGSYNSPLHF.

The genes are TRBV5-1 and TRBJ1-2; 10 bases align to TRBD1. Germline V lookup: CDR1 SGHRS, CDR2 YFSETQ. The CDR3 extends over 15 amino acids. V lost 4 bases, J lost 3 bases, and 6 bases stayed unmatched. As DNA, the CDR3 is TGCGCCAGCAGCCCATCCGGGACAGGGGACTATGGCTACACCTTC. It specifies CASSPSGTGDYGYTF.

This sequence joins TRBV29-1 and TRBJ2-1; 9 nucleotides line up with TRBD2. CDR3 length: 14 amino acids. In germline, CDR1 is SQVTM, CDR2 ANQGSEA. The V and J ends lost 3 bases and 7 bases, in that order; junction bases with no gene match: 7. In DNA, the CDR3 is TGCAGCGTTGACCCTAGCGGGGCTCGAAATGAGCAGTTCTTC. Amino acid sequence: CSVDPSGARNEQFF.

The CDR3 DNA is TGTGCCAGCAGCTCCGGGACACTCTCTGGAAACACCATATATTTT. Its protein product is CASSSGTLSGNTIYF. The chain has TRBV7-2 and TRBJ1-3; D possibly corresponds to TRBD1 (6 bases). Per the germline V gene, CDR1 is SGHTA and CDR2 is FQGNSA. The CDR3 sequence is 15 residues long. The V end lost 4 bases, the J end lost 0 bases, and 10 bases lay between the germline ends.

CDR3 nucleotide sequence: TGTGCCACCCTACGGGGATCTGGAAACACCATATATTTT. Translation: CATLRGSGNTIYF. V gene TRBV28 combines with J gene TRBJ1-3; D is undetermined. This CDR3 region has 13 residues. Germline CDR1 and CDR2: MDHEN and SYDVKM. V dropped 10 bases and J dropped 1 base, with 11 bases sitting between them.

This sequence joins TRBV28 and TRBJ2-7; TRBD2 might be the D (6 bases). The ends were cut back, 8 bases at V and 0 bases at J, with 11 bases in the middle. The germline V gene has CDR1 MDHEN and CDR2 SYDVKM. The CDR3 totals 13 residues. The CDR3 here is CASCAGGSYEQYF. CDR3 nucleotides: TGTGCCAGCTGCGCCGGGGGCTCCTACGAGCAGTACTTC. Variable domain in full (rest from reference TRBV28 and TRBJ2-7): DVKVTQSSRYLVKRTGEKVFLECVQDMDHENMFWYRQDPGLGLRLIYFSYDVKMKEKGDIPEGYSVSREKKERFSLILESASTNQTSMYLCASCAGGSYEQYFGPGTRLTVT.

The rearrangement uses TRBV6-6 and TRBJ2-5; maybe TRBD1 (5 bases). Germline-derived CDR1 and CDR2 are MNHNY and SVGAGI (reference sequence). There are 14 residues in the CDR3. Between the trimmed V and J ends, which lost 4 bases and 1 base, there was a span of 10 bases. The CDR3 DNA is TGTGCCAGCAGTTTTACAGGCTCCCAAGAGACCCAGTACTTC. Protein product: CASSFTGSQETQYF.

The rearrangement uses TRBV30 and TRBJ2-7, with D possibly being TRBD1 (6 bases). V was clipped by 1 base and J by 4 bases, with 17 bases between them. The CDR3 consists of 15 residues. Germline CDR1 and CDR2: GTSNPN and SVGIG (reference sequence). The chain's CDR3 is CAWSAISGVRYEQYF. In DNA, the CDR3 is TGTGCCTGGAGTGCTATTTCAGGGGTAAGGTACGAGCAGTACTTC. The full variable domain, its missing parts supplied by reference TRBV30 and TRBJ2-7, is SQTIHQWPATLVQPVGSPLSLECTVEGTSNPNLYWYRQAAGRGLQLLFYSVGIGQISSEVPQNLSASRPQDRQFILSSKKLLLSDSGFYLCAWSAISGVRYEQYFGPGTRLTVT.

The CDR3 loop is CASSYGPDTQYF. DNA for the CDR3: TGTGCCAGCAGTTACGGCCCAGATACGCAGTATTTT. The chain has TRBV6-5 and TRBJ2-3; D is unclear. V lost 2 bases and J 4 bases, leaving 4 bases between the germline ends. The CDR3 is 12 amino acids. The germline gives CDR1 MNHEY, CDR2 SVGAGI.

This clone was seen just once. V and J are TRBV3-1 (or the pseudogene TRBV3-2) and TRBJ1-1; possible D gene TRBD1, 5 bases. The V and J ends lost 1 base and 5 bases respectively, with 8 bases between them. This CDR3 spans 13 amino acids. CDR1 is LGHDT and CDR2 is YNNKEL in the germline V gene (reference sequence). The CDR3 DNA follows: TGTGCCAGCAGCCAAGGGGGGGGAACTGAAGCTTTCTTT. Translation: CASSQGGGTEAFF.

The sample holds a few counts of this clone. The chain recombines TRBV7-2 with TRBJ2-3, with D hard to call. The germline V gene has CDR1 SGHTA and CDR2 FQGNSA. The CDR3 totals 13 residues. V lost 0 bases and J lost 2, with 3 bases in between. This CDR3 is CASSLAFTDTQYF. The DNA of the CDR3 is TGTGCCAGCAGCTTAGCCTTCACAGATACGCAGTATTTT. The full variable domain, with the rest looked up from reference TRBV7-2 and TRBJ2-3, is GAGVSQSPSNKVTEKGKDVELRCDPISGHTALYWYRQSLGQGLEFLIYFQGNSAPDKSGLPSDRFSAERTGGSVSTLTIQRTQQEDSAVYLCASSLAFTDTQYFGPGTRLTVL.

The chain is built from TRBV30 and TRBJ1-1; D unresolved. V lost 2 bases and J 7 bases, leaving 8 bases between the germline ends. This CDR3 is built from 11 residues. Germline CDR1 is GTSNPN and CDR2 is SVGIG (reference sequence). This chain's CDR3 is CAWSTLSEAFF. The CDR3 DNA reads as TGTGCCTGGAGTACTCTTAGTGAAGCTTTCTTT.

This chain connects TRBV11-1 to TRBJ2-5; 7 nucleotides match TRBD1. The germline V gene encodes CDR1 SGHAT and CDR2 FQDESV (reference sequence). The CDR3 runs 14 residues. Trimming at V came to 4 bases and at J to 3 bases, leaving 5 bases not matched to a gene. The CDR3, as DNA: TGTGCCAGCAGCTCCCACAGGGGCGAAGAGACCCAGTACTTC. Protein sequence: CASSSHRGEETQYF. Complete variable domain (other parts from reference TRBV11-1 and TRBJ2-5): EAEVAQSPRYKITEKSQAVAFWCDPISGHATLYWYRQILGQGPELLVQFQDESVVDDSQLPKDRFSAERLKGVDSTLKIQPAELGDSAMYLCASSSHRGEETQYFGPGTRLLVL.

This clone occurred once. The J gene is TRBJ2-4, the V gene TRBV18, with TRBD1 matching 8 bases. In germline, CDR1 is KGHSH, CDR2 LQKENI. Losses at the gene ends were 4 bases for V and 6 bases for J; bases not matched to a gene: 5. The CDR3 sequence is 14 residues long. CDR3 bases: TGTGCCAGCTCACTACCTGGACAGGGAAACATTCAGTACTTC. Protein: CASSLPGQGNIQYF.

Only one count was recorded for this clone. This chain uses TRBV12-3 or TRBV12-4 with TRBJ1-2; D is undetermined. Trimming cost V 6 bases and J 3 bases, with 5 bases left between them. This CDR3 has 11 amino acids. The CDR3 DNA reads TGTGCCAGCAGCGCAGACTATGGCTACACCTTC. This encodes CASSADYGYTF.

There are a few counts of this clone. CDR3 sequence: CASSYRGSVGNQPQHF. The CDR3 bases are TGTGCCAGCAGTTACCGGGGTTCGGTCGGCAATCAGCCCCAGCATTTT. The chain employs TRBV6-2 or TRBV6-3 and TRBJ1-5; D not resolved. The CDR3 runs to 16 residues. CDR1 and CDR2 from the germline V gene are MNHEY and SVGEGT. V was clipped by 2 bases and J by 2 bases, with 13 bases between them.

The chain has TRBV19 and TRBJ1-2; 7 positions match TRBD1. CDR1 and CDR2 from the germline V gene are LNHDA and SQIVND (reference sequence). The CDR3 is 14 amino acids. The J segment lost 2 bases and the V segment lost 2 bases, leaving 2 bases of the junction unmatched. This chain's CDR3 is CASSITGANYGYTF. DNA of the CDR3: TGTGCCAGTAGTATAACAGGGGCAAACTATGGCTACACCTTC.

The genes are TRBV2 and TRBJ2-5, with 9 bases fitting TRBD2. Germline values: CDR1 SNHLY, CDR2 FYNNEI. This CDR3 spans 14 amino acids. The ends lost 5 bases at V and 5 bases at J; junction bases unmatched: 6. CDR3 bases: TGTGCCAGCAGTAAGCGGGGGGCCCGGGAGACCCAGTACTTC. Amino acid sequence: CASSKRGARETQYF.

The CDR3 is CASSPGQGTATGELFF. The CDR3 DNA follows: TGTGCCAGCTCACCAGGGCAGGGCACCGCCACCGGGGAGCTGTTTTTT. This sequence joins TRBV18 and TRBJ2-2; weak D call: TRBD1 (5 bases). Germline V gene lookup returns CDR1 KGHSH and CDR2 LQKENI. Trimming shortened V by 2 bases and J by 4 bases, and 14 bases separated the two germline ends. This CDR3 has 16 residues.